This TCR beta chain appears in the sequencing data of a study of identifying expanded T cells in peripheral blood. Findings and limits, study-wide: Technical replicates showed around 1.3 changed clones; about 2 weeks around 15; four weeks 19. Clone count variance between roughly 2-week samples rose with total template count.

In the case of this clone: Its antigen is currently unknown.

Sequencing used immunoSEQ multiplex PCR; TCRdb keeps in-frame clones, though not all of them. The sample carries about 100,000 clones, roughly 88% recorded once. No infections or other immune events were documented during collection. V dropped 0 bases and J dropped 2 bases, with 9 bases sitting between them. The CDR3 covers 15 residues. Germline V gene sequence: CDR1 SGDLS, CDR2 YYNGEE. This receptor was identified in a person aged 18 to 69 in good health. Source material: blood. The rearrangement uses TRBV9 and TRBJ2-1, with D uncertain. The CDR3 protein is CASSVGYGPYNEQFF. CDR3 coding DNA: TGTGCCAGCAGCGTAGGCTACGGGCCCTACAATGAGCAGTTCTTC.